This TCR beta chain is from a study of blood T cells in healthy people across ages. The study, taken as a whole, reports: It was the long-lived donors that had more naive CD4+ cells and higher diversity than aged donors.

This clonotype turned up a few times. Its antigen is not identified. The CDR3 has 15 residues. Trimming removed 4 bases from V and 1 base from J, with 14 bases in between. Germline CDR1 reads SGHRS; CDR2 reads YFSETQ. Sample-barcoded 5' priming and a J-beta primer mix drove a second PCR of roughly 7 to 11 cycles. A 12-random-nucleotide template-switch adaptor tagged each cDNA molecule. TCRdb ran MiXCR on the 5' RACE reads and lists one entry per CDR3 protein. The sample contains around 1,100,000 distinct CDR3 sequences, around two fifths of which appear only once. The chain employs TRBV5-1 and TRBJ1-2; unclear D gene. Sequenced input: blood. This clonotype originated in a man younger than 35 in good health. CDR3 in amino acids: CASSPTGPRNYGYTF. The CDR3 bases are TGCGCCAGCAGCCCCACCGGACCTCGTAACTATGGCTACACCTTC. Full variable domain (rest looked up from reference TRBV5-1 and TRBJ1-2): KAGVTQTPRYLIKTRGQQVTLSCSPISGHRSVSWYQQTPGQGLQFLFEYFSETQRNKGNFPGRFSGRQFSNSRSEMNVSTLELGDSALYLCASSPTGPRNYGYTFGSGTRLTVV.